These 13 T cell receptor beta chains were all obtained from the same sample, sequenced in a study of CD4 and CD8 cells across lung adenocarcinoma regions. From the PCR reads, TCRdb called clonotypes with MiXCR, one entry per CDR3 protein. The repertoire holds around 19,000 distinct CDR3 sequences, with roughly 56% as singletons. Sequenced: CD8+ T cells from the center of a lung tumor. The receptors derive from a female donor with lung adenocarcinoma. The CD4 and CD8 labels of this study may be unreliable.

Turning to this clonotype: One end of the junction varies from germline; a read error may be responsible. V usage is TRBV10-2 and J usage is TRBJ2-1; 10 bases line up with TRBD2. The CDR3 contains 14 residues. Germline V gene lookup returns CDR1 WSHSY and CDR2 SAAADI. CDR3 nucleotide sequence: TGCGCCAGCAAGCTAGCGGGGGAAAACGATGAGCAGTTCTTT. Protein sequence: CASKLAGENDEQFF.

V and J are TRBV6-5 and TRBJ2-3; 11 nucleotides agree with TRBD2. CDR1 MNHEY and CDR2 SVGAGI come from the germline V gene. The CDR3 loop spans 16 amino acids. Trimming at V came to 6 bases and at J to 3 bases, leaving 8 bases not matched to a gene. The CDR3: CASSLLAGDPTDTQYF. The CDR3 nucleotides are TGTGCCAGCAGCTTACTAGCGGGAGATCCAACAGATACGCAGTATTTT.

This clonotype was seen many times. The chain links TRBV6-1 to TRBJ1-2, with 8 bases fitting TRBD1. The CDR3 contains 17 residues. J gave up 5 bases and V 6 bases, and 17 bases lay outside the gene matches. CDR1 is MNHNS and CDR2 is SASEGT in the germline V gene. DNA of the CDR3: TGTGCCAGCAGGACCGAGACCGGGACAGGACCTTCGTATGGCTACACCTTC. It is translated as CASRTETGTGPSYGYTF.

This chain connects TRBV7-3 to TRBJ2-4; 8 bases fit TRBD1. Trimming removed 5 bases from V and 0 bases from J; junction bases left unmatched: 3. Germline assignment: CDR1 SGHTA and CDR2 FQGTGA. The CDR3 has 15 residues. CDR3: CASSGTGVAKNIQYF. The CDR3 DNA reads as TGTGCCAGCAGCGGGACAGGAGTAGCCAAAAACATTCAGTACTTC. The full variable domain, rest sourced from reference TRBV7-3 and TRBJ2-4, is GAGVSQTPSNKVTEKGKYVELRCDPISGHTALYWYRQSLGQGPEFLIYFQGTGAADDSGLPNDRFFAVRPEGSVSTLKIQRTERGDSAVYLCASSGTGVAKNIQYFGAGTRLSVL.

The V gene is TRBV14, the J gene TRBJ2-3; 9 bases align to TRBD2. The V gene's germline CDR1 is SGHDN and CDR2 FVKESK. This CDR3 contains 18 residues. V was pared by 4 bases and J by 3 bases, with 14 bases of the junction left unmatched. CDR3 in DNA: TGTGCCAGCAGCCTCACCTTTCTGGGTAGCGGGAGAACAGATACGCAGTATTTT. This codes for CASSLTFLGSGRTDTQYF.

The rearrangement joins TRBV11-2 to TRBJ2-1; D possibly corresponds to TRBD1 (6 bases). In germline, CDR1 is SGHAT, CDR2 FQNNGV. The CDR3 is 16 amino acids. V was pared by 1 base and J by 7 bases, with 17 bases between. The DNA of the CDR3 is TGTGCCAGCAGCTTAGGCCCCCCGGGACAAGGGAATGAGCAGTTCTTC. Translation: CASSLGPPGQGNEQFF.

The V call is TRBV7-2, the J call TRBJ2-1; 9 bases fit TRBD2. The DNA end is more similar to TRBJ2-7, so the J call may be wrong. The CDR3 is 16 amino acids. In germline, CDR1 is SGHTA, CDR2 FQGNSA. CDR3: CASSRSGRRSYNEQYF. CDR3 DNA sequence: TGTGCCAGCAGCCGTAGCGGGAGAAGGTCCTACAATGAGCAGTACTTC.

This clonotype is medium-sized. The rearrangement uses TRBV6-1 and TRBJ2-1; 12 nucleotides match TRBD2. This CDR3 spans 16 amino acids. Germline V gene lookup returns CDR1 MNHNS and CDR2 SASEGT. The V segment lost 4 bases and the J segment 6 bases; nucleotides outside the gene matches: 7. The CDR3 nucleotides are TGTGCCAGCAGTGGAAGGAGACTAGCGGGAGCCAATGAGCAGTTCTTC. It yields the protein CASSGRRLAGANEQFF.

In regard to this clonotype: Its ends do not fully match the called genes, so a read error is possible. V and J are TRBV6-5 and TRBJ2-3; TRBD2 is a possible D gene (6 bases). The CDR3 extends over 15 amino acids. CDR1 and CDR2 from the germline V gene are MNHEY and SVGAGI. The CDR3 reads CARRSGRGAKNTQYF. Here the CDR3 DNA reads TGTGCCCGCAGGTCGGGGCGGGGCGCCAAAAATACGCAGTATTTT.

Regarding this clonotype: One junction end does not reproduce the germline sequence, and a read error may be involved. The genes are TRBV6-1 and TRBJ2-3; D is ambiguous. CDR3 size: 15 residues. Germline loops: CDR1 MNHNS, CDR2 SASEGT. CDR3 sequence: CASSFSQESTYTQYF. The CDR3 nucleotides are TGTGCCAGCTCGTTTTCGCAGGAATCCACATATACGCAGTATTTT.

The chain links TRBV6-1 to TRBJ2-5; no reliable D call. The CDR3 extends over 12 amino acids. Looked up from germline, CDR1 is MNHNS and CDR2 is SASEGT. V lost 6 bases and J 4 bases, leaving 9 bases between the germline ends. The CDR3 spells CASRPVGETQYF. The CDR3 region has the DNA TGTGCCAGCAGGCCCGTCGGAGAGACCCAGTACTTC.

This clonotype was seen ten or more times. The V and J genes are TRBV12-3 or TRBV12-4 and TRBJ2-1; possibly TRBD2 for D (5 bases). V lost 7 bases, J lost 7 bases, and 14 bases lay in between. This CDR3 comprises 13 residues. CDR3 nucleotides: TGTGCCAGCACTAGGACTCCACAAAATGAGCAGTTCTTC. Residues: CASTRTPQNEQFF.

This sequence joins TRBV10-3 and TRBJ2-4, with TRBD1 matching 9 bases. J gave up 13 bases and V 10 bases, and 17 bases lay outside the gene matches. CDR1 and CDR2 (germline): ENHRY, SYGVKD. The CDR3 has 14 residues. CDR3 in DNA: TGTGCCACCAAGGTCCCGGGACAGGGAGACACCCAGTACTTC. Encoded protein: CATKVPGQGDTQYF.